The 6 T cell receptor beta chains in this list originate from one sample, sequenced in a study of CD8 T cells in ankylosing spondylitis. Overall study findings and caveats: Seemingly distinctive of ankylosing spondylitis blood was a TCR beta motif formed by eight highly homologous variants.

These receptors are not linked to any known antigen. TCRdb reanalysed the 5' RACE reads using MiXCR and keeps one entry per CDR3 protein. This table holds 350,000 to 450,000 distinct CDR3 sequences, roughly 26% found once. The sequencing input was blood, either unsorted or a sorted T cell fraction (not recorded which). The source is a male donor with ankylosing spondylitis.

Many counts were recorded for this clonotype. For the CDR3, the DNA is TGTGCCAGCAGCCAAGGTCTCGGTAGCACAGATACGCAGTATTTT. This encodes CASSQGLGSTDTQYF. The chain couples TRBV4-2 to TRBJ2-3; no definite D call. The ends were cut back, 1 base at V and 0 bases at J, with 8 bases in the middle. This CDR3 spans 15 amino acids. Germline V gene sequence: CDR1 LGHNA, CDR2 YNFKEQ.

In its sample, this clonotype was seen a few times. This sequence joins TRBV7-9 and TRBJ1-2; no definite D call. This CDR3 is built from 12 residues. Germline loops: CDR1 SEHNR, CDR2 FQNEAQ (reference sequence). V was shortened by 8 bases and J by 4 bases, with 11 bases between the two germline ends. CDR3 residues: CASGGQFYGYTF. The CDR3 coding sequence is TGTGCCAGCGGAGGGCAGTTCTATGGCTACACCTTC.

This clonotype showed up many times. The genes are TRBV3-1 and TRBJ2-1, with unresolved D. V was pared by 2 bases and J by 4 bases, with 12 bases between. The CDR3 has 15 residues. CDR1 is LGHDT and CDR2 is YNNKEL in the germline V gene (reference sequence). This CDR3 reads CASSQQVGDYNEQFF. The DNA for the CDR3 is TGTGCCAGCAGCCAACAGGTTGGGGATTACAATGAGCAGTTCTTC.

This clonotype was counted a few times. The V call is TRBV4-1, the J call TRBJ1-2; possible D gene TRBD1, 5 bases. Germline lookup yields CDR1 MGHRA and CDR2 YSYEKL. V was shortened by 0 bases and J by 8 bases, with 13 bases between the two germline ends. The CDR3 has 14 amino acids. The CDR3 DNA sequence: TGCGCCAGCAGCCAAGATCGGGGCCGATCCGGCTACACCTTC. Protein: CASSQDRGRSGYTF.

The rearrangement joins TRBV29-1 to TRBJ1-3; no clear D gene. Germline assignment: CDR1 SQVTM and CDR2 ANQGSEA. CDR3 length equals 13 residues. Trimming cost V 7 bases and J 3 bases, with 13 bases left between them. The DNA for the CDR3 is TGCAGCGCTCGAACAGCGGTTGGAAACACCATATATTTT. Encoded protein: CSARTAVGNTIYF.

The chain joins TRBV5-1 to TRBJ1-2, with a possible D match to TRBD1 (6 bases). In germline, CDR1 is SGHRS, CDR2 YFSETQ. The V end was cut by 6 bases, the J end by 8 bases, with 17 bases between. This CDR3 has 13 amino acids. The CDR3 region is CASTQLGGRGYTF. The DNA of the CDR3 is TGCGCCAGCACCCAACTGGGGGGCAGAGGCTACACCTTC. Full variable domain (missing parts from reference TRBV5-1 and TRBJ1-2): KAGVTQTPRYLIKTRGQQVTLSCSPISGHRSVSWYQQTPGQGLQFLFEYFSETQRNKGNFPGRFSGRQFSNSRSEMNVSTLELGDSALYLCASTQLGGRGYTFGSGTRLTVV.